Listed below are T cell receptor beta chains from one sample, sequenced in a study of blood T cell repertoires in COVID-19. TCRdb's table, derived via immunoSEQ multiplex PCR, lists solely in-frame clones and lacks some. This sample carries about 78,000 clones, roughly 84% of them seen once, and the ten largest clones take around 3.4%. Sequenced material: peripheral blood. These receptors all stem from a man in his fifties with acute or convalescent COVID-19. CDR3s include the opening cysteine and the closing phenylalanine or tryptophan. The D gene is left open where the match is weak. Where a row states a size, it is once, few, many or the class of an expanded clone; other rows omit it.

v_gene	abundance	d_gene	j_gene	CDR3aa	CDR3nt
TRBV7-9	NA	NA	TRBJ1-1	CASSLEQNTEAFF	TGTGCCAGCAGCTTAGAACAGAACACTGAAGCTTTCTTT
TRBV4-1	NA	NA	TRBJ2-2	CASSLPGGELFF	TGCGCCAGCAGCCTACCCGGCGGGGAGCTGTTTTTT
TRBV7-9	NA	NA	TRBJ2-1	CASSLSRANEQFF	TGTGCCAGCAGCTTATCGCGGGCCAATGAGCAGTTCTTC
TRBV9	once	TRBD2	TRBJ2-1	CASSVGRTSGFNEQFF	TGTGCCAGCAGCGTAGGTAGGACTAGCGGGTTCAATGAGCAGTTCTTC
TRBV30	once	TRBD1	TRBJ1-2	CAWSVGGGVGYTF	TGTGCCTGGAGTGTAGGAGGGGGCGTAGGCTACACCTTC
TRBV7-2	few	NA	TRBJ2-7	CASSFDRVSYEQYF	TGTGCCAGCAGCTTCGACCGGGTTTCCTACGAGCAGTACTTC
TRBV30	NA	NA	TRBJ1-4	CAWRRAEKLFF	TGTGCCTGGAGGAGGGCAGAAAAACTGTTTTTT
TRBV12-5	NA	NA	TRBJ2-7	CASGLMAGGSYEQYF	TGTGCTAGTGGTTTGATGGCAGGAGGTTCCTACGAGCAGTACTTC
TRBV11-3	NA	NA	TRBJ2-1	CASSLGGSNEQFF	TGTGCCAGCAGCTTAGGAGGATCCAATGAGCAGTTCTTC
TRBV12-3/TRBV12-4	NA	NA	TRBJ1-1	CASSVAGNTEAFF	TGTGCCAGCAGTGTTGCCGGGAACACTGAAGCTTTCTTT
TRBV7-9	NA	NA	TRBJ1-1	CASSLQQGTTEAFF	TGTGCCAGCAGCCTCCAACAGGGCACCACTGAAGCTTTCTTT
TRBV19	few	NA	TRBJ1-6	CASSIVYENNSPLHF	TGTGCCAGTAGTATAGTTTACGAGAATAATTCACCCCTCCACTTT
TRBV7-9	many	TRBD1	TRBJ1-1	CASSHPQGGTMNTEAFF	TGTGCCAGCAGCCATCCACAGGGGGGGACTATGAACACTGAAGCTTTCTTT
TRBV7-6	NA	NA	TRBJ1-1	CASSASRAKNTEAFF	TGTGCCAGCAGTGCTAGTAGAGCTAAGAACACTGAAGCTTTCTTT
TRBV7-3	few	NA	TRBJ1-1	CASSKTGYATEAFF	TGTGCCAGCAGCAAAACAGGGTACGCCACTGAAGCTTTCTTT
TRBV9	NA	NA	TRBJ1-6	CASSVAMDRNSPLHF	TGTGCCAGCAGCGTAGCTATGGACAGAAATTCACCCCTCCACTTT
TRBV4-1	NA	TRBD1	TRBJ1-5	CASSQGFRGRGQPQHF	TGCGCCAGCAGCCAAGGGTTCAGGGGGCGAGGTCAGCCCCAGCATTTT
TRBV30	NA	NA	TRBJ1-1	CATQGGRTKMNTEAFF	TGTGCCACCCAAGGTGGCAGGACTAAGATGAACACTGAAGCTTTCTTT
TRBV30	once	NA	TRBJ2-1	CAWSQVYNEQFF	TGTGCCTGGAGCCAGGTCTACAATGAGCAGTTCTTC
TRBV5-8	NA	TRBD1	TRBJ2-3	CASSTSGGLRTDTQYF	TGTGCCAGCAGCACTTCAGGGGGCTTGCGCACAGATACGCAGTATTTT
TRBV6-5	NA	NA	TRBJ2-1	CASSKLSQGYEQFF	TGTGCCAGCAGTAAATTATCTCAGGGCTATGAGCAGTTCTTC
TRBV27	NA	TRBD2	TRBJ2-5	CASSLFSGTWETQYF	TGTGCCAGCAGTTTATTCAGCGGGACTTGGGAGACCCAGTACTTC
TRBV5-6	once	TRBD1	TRBJ1-1	CASSPGTGIQATEAFF	TGTGCCAGCAGCCCAGGGACAGGCATTCAGGCGACTGAAGCTTTCTTT
TRBV6-5	NA	TRBD1	TRBJ1-2	CASKGQTFIYGYTF	TGTGCCAGTAAGGGACAGACATTTATCTATGGCTACACCTTC
TRBV7-9	few	NA	TRBJ1-3	CASSPSAASFGNTIYF	TGTGCCAGCAGCCCCAGCGCGGCAAGCTTTGGAAACACCATATATTTT
TRBV5-8	few	TRBD2	TRBJ2-7	CASSLREGRGEQYF	TGTGCCAGCAGCTTAAGGGAGGGAAGAGGCGAGCAGTACTTC
TRBV6-6	NA	NA	TRBJ2-1	CASSLLNNEQFF	TGTGCCAGCAGTCTATTAAACAATGAGCAGTTCTTC
TRBV27	NA	NA	TRBJ2-1	CASAPSSYNEQFF	TGTGCCAGCGCTCCGAGCTCCTACAATGAGCAGTTCTTC
TRBV15	NA	NA	TRBJ1-6	CATSRDTYNSPLHF	TGTGCCACCAGCAGGGACACCTATAATTCACCCCTCCACTTT
TRBV6-6	NA	TRBD2	TRBJ2-1	CASSYPEAGGSNEQFF	TGTGCCAGCAGTTACCCCGAAGCGGGAGGTTCAAATGAGCAGTTCTTC
TRBV18	few	NA	TRBJ2-3	CASSPFLSEPSTDTQYF	TGTGCCAGCTCACCATTCCTCAGCGAACCTAGCACAGATACGCAGTATTTT
TRBV24-1	once	TRBD1	TRBJ2-5	CATSDRGQGAGETQYF	TGTGCCACCAGTGATCGGGGACAGGGGGCCGGAGAGACCCAGTACTTC
TRBV5-1	NA	NA	TRBJ2-7	CASEMGIGNSYEQYF	TGCGCCAGCGAGATGGGGATCGGGAACTCCTACGAGCAGTACTTC
TRBV4-3	NA	NA	TRBJ1-1	CASSQAGLGAFF	TGCGCCAGCAGCCAAGCGGGACTAGGAGCTTTCTTT
TRBV11-2	NA	TRBD1	TRBJ1-1	CASSLEPTGGIAFF	TGTGCCAGCAGCTTAGAACCGACAGGGGGTATTGCTTTCTTT
TRBV2	NA	TRBD1	TRBJ1-5	CARGTGKDQPQHF	TGTGCCAGGGGGACAGGGAAAGATCAGCCCCAGCATTTT
TRBV7-3	once	TRBD2	TRBJ2-1	CASSPTSGAWDEQFF	TGTGCCAGCAGCCCGACTAGCGGGGCTTGGGATGAGCAGTTCTTC